Shown below are 19 T cell receptor beta chains from a single sample sequenced in a study of T cells in Graves' hyperthyroidism and ophthalmopathy. Researchers took RNA transcripts and amplified the TCR beta CDR3 regions from them. TCR CDR3 underwent first-round RT-PCR with the HTBI primer set. TCRdb re-derived calls from the multiplex PCR reads in MiXCR, one entry per CDR3 protein. The data show about 560,000 distinct CDR3 sequences, with 35% to 55% seen just once and 6.5% to 9% held by the top ten. Sequenced sample: peripheral blood or thyroid tissue (not recorded which). These receptors originate from a woman under 30 with Graves' hyperthyroidism.

This chain uses TRBV20-1 with TRBJ2-5; 13 nucleotides agree with TRBD2. Germline V gene lookup returns CDR1 DFQATT and CDR2 SNEGSKA (reference sequence). Trimming cost V 6 bases and J 5 bases; bases outside gene matches: 12. The length of the CDR3 is 16 residues. CDR3 in DNA: TGCAGTGCCCCGGGACTAGCGGGAATAAGAGGGGAGACCCAGTACTTC. Translation: CSAPGLAGIRGETQYF.

The gene calls are TRBV2 and TRBJ1-1; 8 nucleotides agree with TRBD1. Germline V lookup: CDR1 SNHLY, CDR2 FYNNEI. The V gene end was trimmed by 7 bases and the J gene end by 3 bases; junction bases not matched to a gene: 7. The CDR3 sequence is 14 residues long. CDR3 in DNA: TGTGCCAGCACCCGACAGGGGAGGGACACTGAAGCTTTCTTT. The encoded protein is CASTRQGRDTEAFF. Filled out from reference TRBV2 and TRBJ1-1, the complete variable domain reads EPEVTQTPSHQVTQMGQEVILRCVPISNHLYFYWYRQILGQKVEFLVSFYNNEISEKSEIFDDQFSVERPDGSNFTLKIRSTKLEDSAMYFCASTRQGRDTEAFFGQGTRLTVV.

In its sample, this clonotype was seen a few times. The chain is built from TRBV29-1 and TRBJ2-6, with D maybe TRBD2 (6 bases). The CDR3 extends over 17 amino acids. Between the trimmed V and J ends, which lost 5 bases and 2 bases, there was a span of 19 bases. The germline gives CDR1 SQVTM, CDR2 ANQGSEA. CDR3 nucleotides: TGCAGCGTTTGGAGTGGGAAGGAGGGCCCTGGGGCCAACGTCCTGACTTTC. It codes for CSVWSGKEGPGANVLTF.

The rearrangement uses TRBV20-1 and TRBJ1-1, with TRBD1 identical over 9 bases. V lost 5 bases, J lost 1 base, and 5 bases stayed unmatched. Germline V gene sequence: CDR1 DFQATT, CDR2 SNEGSKA (reference sequence). This CDR3 spans 14 amino acids. CDR3 loop: CSAQQGARNTEAFF. Written as DNA, the CDR3 is TGCAGTGCTCAACAGGGGGCGCGGAACACTGAAGCTTTCTTT.

This clonotype was observed once. The chain uses TRBV9 and TRBJ2-7, with TRBD2 matching over 8 bases. Matching the DNA end better, TRBJ2-1 makes the J call doubtful. The CDR3 totals 14 residues. The germline V gene has CDR1 SGDLS and CDR2 YYNGEE. CDR3 protein: CASSQAASGNEQFF. DNA of the CDR3: TGTGCCAGCAGCCAAGCGGCTAGCGGGAATGAGCAGTTCTTC.

This clonotype has only a few counts. The chain links TRBV6-1 to TRBJ2-5; a possible D gene is TRBD2 (5 bases). Per germline, CDR1 MNHNS and CDR2 SASEGT. The CDR3 extends over 17 amino acids. V lost 7 bases and J lost 0, with 21 bases in between. The CDR3 spells CASTAPLRADYQETQYF. DNA of the CDR3: TGTGCCAGCACTGCCCCGTTAAGGGCGGACTACCAAGAGACCCAGTACTTC.

This clonotype has only a few counts. A read error may explain this, as a much larger clone is one base away. The chain recombines TRBV7-9 with TRBJ1-6; no definite D call. The germline CDR1 and CDR2 sequences are SEHNR and FQNEAQ (reference sequence). The V gene lost 1 base and the J gene lost 3 bases, with 4 bases spanning the gap. The CDR3 loop spans 14 amino acids. In DNA, the CDR3 is TGTGCCAGCAGCTTAGTGGGCTATAATTCACCCCTCCACTTT. Residues: CASSLVGYNSPLHF.

The J gene is TRBJ1-3, the V gene TRBV7-2; unclear D gene. Trimming shortened V by 1 base and J by 0 bases, and 7 bases separated the two germline ends. Germline loops: CDR1 SGHTA, CDR2 FQGNSA. There are 15 residues in the CDR3. CDR3 DNA sequence: TGTGCCAGCAGCTTAGACAGCCCCTCTGGAAACACCATATATTTT. Its translation: CASSLDSPSGNTIYF.

The chain recombines TRBV12-3 or TRBV12-4 with TRBJ1-2; no clear D. Trimming stripped 9 bases from V and 4 bases from J, with 12 bases between. The CDR3 runs to 12 residues. In DNA form, the CDR3 reads TGTGCCAGTTTAGGCTTACGCTATGGCTACACCTTC. Translated: CASLGLRYGYTF.

As regards this clonotype: This clone may be a read error of a much larger clone one base away. The genes are TRBV7-2 and TRBJ2-5; tentatively, D is TRBD2 (7 bases). The germline CDR1 and CDR2 sequences are SGHTA and FQGNSA. The CDR3 is 13 amino acids. The V end was cut by 7 bases, the J end by 10 bases, with 19 bases between. The CDR3 loop reads CASTLGGLGIQYF. The CDR3 DNA is TGTGCCAGCACCCTCGGGGGGCTGGGGATCCAGTACTTC.

This clonotype was recorded a few times. CDR3: CASSPLGGRMNTEAFF. The CDR3 DNA sequence: TGTGCCAGCAGCCCCCTAGGGGGACGGATGAACACTGAAGCTTTCTTT. This rearrangement joins TRBV7-9 to TRBJ1-1, with a possible D match to TRBD1 (6 bases). V shed 5 bases and J shed 0 bases, with 16 bases lying between them. Germline-derived CDR1 and CDR2 are SEHNR and FQNEAQ (reference sequence). The CDR3 has 16 amino acids.

This clonotype has a count of ten or more. The rearrangement links TRBV9 to TRBJ1-3; D is unclear. The CDR3 totals 14 residues. The V and J ends lost 4 bases and 0 bases respectively, with 8 bases between them. The germline CDR1 and CDR2 sequences are SGDLS and YYNGEE. The CDR3 loop reads CASSPGSSGNTIYF. CDR3 DNA sequence: TGTGCCAGCAGCCCAGGCAGCTCTGGAAACACCATATATTTT.

This chain's CDR3 is CAIKGTFGYEQYF. CDR3 sequence (DNA): TGTGCCATCAAAGGGACATTTGGCTACGAGCAGTACTTC. J is TRBJ2-7 and V is TRBV10-3; the D gene is possibly TRBD1 (6 bases). Per the germline V gene, CDR1 is ENHRY and CDR2 is SYGVKD. The CDR3 contains 13 residues. Deletions cut 7 bases from V and 3 bases from J, with 13 bases between.

The gene calls are TRBV29-1 and TRBJ2-5; D possibly corresponds to TRBD2 (7 bases). From germline, CDR1 is SQVTM and CDR2 ANQGSEA. The length of the CDR3 is 13 residues. V was trimmed by 4 bases and J by 5 bases, leaving 14 bases between them. Written as DNA, the CDR3 is TGCAGCGTTGTTCCGGGGGGCGCGGAGACCCAGTACTTC. Translating it yields CSVVPGGAETQYF.

The chain is built from TRBV20-1 and TRBJ2-2; possible D gene TRBD1, 6 bases. The CDR3 is 12 amino acids. The V and J ends lost 4 bases and 8 bases respectively, with 11 bases between them. CDR1 is DFQATT and CDR2 is SNEGSKA in the germline V gene (reference sequence). The CDR3 protein is CSATHRVGELFF. CDR3 nucleotides: TGCAGTGCTACCCACAGGGTTGGGGAGCTGTTTTTT.

This clonotype was seen a handful of times. The chain recombines TRBV6-6 with TRBJ1-4, with 7 bases matching TRBD1. CDR1 is MNHNY, CDR2 SVGAGI, per germline (reference sequence). This CDR3 is 16 amino acids long. V trimming: 5 bases; J trimming: 8 bases; junction bases outside the gene matches: 14. The CDR3 DNA follows: TGTGCCAGCAGTCAATCGTACCAGGGGGGTAACGAAAAACTGTTTTTT. Its protein product is CASSQSYQGGNEKLFF.

V is TRBV5-1 and J is TRBJ2-7, with TRBD1 identical over 8 bases. Unmatched junction bases numbered 13, after V lost 4 bases and J lost 4 bases. This CDR3 region has 16 residues. Germline V gene lookup returns CDR1 SGHRS and CDR2 YFSETQ. The CDR3 sequence is CASSQASGDRIYEQYF. Written as DNA, the CDR3 is TGCGCCAGCAGCCAGGCCTCCGGGGACAGGATTTACGAGCAGTACTTC.

This clonotype was recorded at least ten times. The J gene is TRBJ1-2, the V gene TRBV12-3 or TRBV12-4; the D gene is possibly TRBD1 (5 bases). This CDR3 contains 12 residues. Between the trimmed V and J ends, which lost 5 bases and 7 bases, there was a span of 11 bases. The CDR3 spells CASSAQGAGYTF. As DNA, the CDR3 is TGTGCCAGCAGTGCCCAGGGAGCTGGCTACACCTTC.

A word on this clonotype: A much more abundant neighbour one base away suggests this may be a read error. This chain uses TRBV7-6 with TRBJ2-7; D is uncertain. Per the germline V gene, CDR1 is SGHVS and CDR2 is FNYEAQ. The CDR3 has 11 residues. The V end was cut by 6 bases, the J end by 7 bases, with 10 bases between. CDR3 DNA sequence: TGTGCCAGCAGTGGTGAGGAAGAGCAGTACTTC. Translating it yields CASSGEEEQYF. Variable domain in full (rest from reference TRBV7-6 and TRBJ2-7): GAGVSQSPRYKVTKRGQDVALRCDPISGHVSLYWYRQALGQGPEFLTYFNYEAQQDKSGLPNDRFSAERPEGSISTLTIQRTEQRDSAMYRCASSGEEEQYFGPGTRLTVT.